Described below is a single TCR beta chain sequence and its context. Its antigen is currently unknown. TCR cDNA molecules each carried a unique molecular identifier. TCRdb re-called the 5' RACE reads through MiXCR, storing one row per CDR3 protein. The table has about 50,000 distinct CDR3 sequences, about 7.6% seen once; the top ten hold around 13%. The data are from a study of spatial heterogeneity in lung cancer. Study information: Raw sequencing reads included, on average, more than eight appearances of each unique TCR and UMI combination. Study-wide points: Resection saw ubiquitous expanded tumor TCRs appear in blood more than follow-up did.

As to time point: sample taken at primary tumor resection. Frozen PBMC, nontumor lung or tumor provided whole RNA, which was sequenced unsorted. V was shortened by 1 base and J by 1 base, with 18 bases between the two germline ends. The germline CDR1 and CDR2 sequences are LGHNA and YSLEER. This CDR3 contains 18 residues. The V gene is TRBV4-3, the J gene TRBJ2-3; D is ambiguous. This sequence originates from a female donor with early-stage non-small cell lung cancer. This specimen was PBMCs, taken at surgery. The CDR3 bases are TGCGCCAGCAGCCAAGCCCCGGGTCAGCCCCTTGGCACAGATACGCAGTATTTT. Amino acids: CASSQAPGQPLGTDTQYF.